The T cell receptor (beta chain) described here comes from a study of control samples from healthy donors and cancer patients. Method: immunoSEQ multiplex PCR; TCRdb's copy keeps in-frame clones and lacks some. The data hold fewer than 25,000 clones, with roughly 85% observed a single time. Looked up from germline, CDR1 is KGHSH and CDR2 is LQKENI. V was pared by 3 bases and J by 6 bases, with 7 bases of the junction left unmatched. CDR3 length equals 15 residues. The chain has TRBV18 and TRBJ2-3, with 9 bases that match TRBD2. This TCR derives from a man older than 75 with head and neck cancer. The sequencing sample was made of PBMCs. CDR3 region: CASSPAGGPGDTQYF. CDR3 nucleotides: TGTGCCAGCTCACCCGCGGGGGGGCCAGGGGATACGCAGTATTTT. The variable domain in full, with the rest retrieved from reference TRBV18 and TRBJ2-3, is NAGVMQNPRHLVRRRGQEARLRCSPMKGHSHVYWYRQLPEEGLKFMVYLQKENIIDESGMPKERFSAEFPKEGPSILRIQQVVRGDSAAYFCASSPAGGPGDTQYFGPGTRLTVL.